This TCR beta chain was captured in a study of human thymus T cells. Study results and caveats: V and J gene usage appeared biased in thymic and blood repertoires.

Assay used: immunoSEQ multiplex PCR; TCRdb lists only in-frame clones, some missing. The table records approximately 49,000 clones, approximately 95% of them present only once. Each of the donors was a healthy Finnish infant who was undergoing open corrective cardiac surgery for congenital heart defects. Only four of the eight donors provided a 0.5-1 mL blood sample. Genomic DNA was extracted from every available blood leukocyte. Note on this clone: As yet, its antigen is unknown.

Germline CDR1 and CDR2: SGHRS and YFSETQ. Trimming pared 0 bases from V and 5 bases from J, leaving 11 bases between. The CDR3 loop spans 15 amino acids. The sample consisted of blood. This TCR was recovered from a girl under three years old with a congenital heart defect but otherwise immunologically healthy. The chain uses TRBV5-1 and TRBJ2-2, with unresolved D. The CDR3 loop reads CASSLAGGETGELFF. The CDR3 bases are TGCGCCAGCAGCTTGGCCGGTGGTGAAACCGGGGAGCTGTTTTTT. The whole variable domain, remainder taken from reference TRBV5-1 and TRBJ2-2, is KAGVTQTPRYLIKTRGQQVTLSCSPISGHRSVSWYQQTPGQGLQFLFEYFSETQRNKGNFPGRFSGRQFSNSRSEMNVSTLELGDSALYLCASSLAGGETGELFFGEGSRLTVL.